This T cell receptor (beta chain) originates from a study of shared clonotypes between healthy human individuals. Several immunoSEQ plates held equal portions of the genomic DNA taken from each subset. Using ten immunoSEQ deep assay plates, investigators sequenced unsorted PBMC DNA. TCRdb keeps only in-frame clones here, not all; method: immunoSEQ multiplex PCR. The repertoire includes fewer than 650,000 clones, 76% of them detected once, and under 15% sits in the top ten. In regard to this clone: Its antigen remains unknown. At one boundary the junction diverges from the germline segment, which might be a read error.

Germline V lookup: CDR1 SSHAT, CDR2 FNYEAQ (reference sequence). The length of the CDR3 is 15 residues. Study-level findings and limits: An expected dependence of interdonor clonotype sharing on sequencing depth was noted. There were few donors, and this limited the genetic and exposure-history diversity represented.

Sequenced input: PBMCs. The rearrangement uses TRBV7-7 and TRBJ2-2; D remains unclear. The clonotype originates from a woman in her forties in good health. Some clones in this sample may be carry-over from other donors' samples. The chain's CDR3 is CASSLAGATAEELFF. The CDR3 nucleotides are TGTGCTAGCAGCTTAGCAGGTGCTACCGCTGAGGAGCTGTTTTTT.